These 17 T cell receptor beta chains were all obtained from the same sample, sequenced in a study of blood T cell repertoires in COVID-19. Sequenced by immunoSEQ multiplex PCR; TCRdb stores in-frame clones only, minus some. There are roughly 140,000 clones in the sample; about 88% occur only once, and 5% to 6% lies in the top ten. What was sequenced was peripheral blood. The receptor source for this set is a human donor in a cohort sampled during active COVID-19.

The rearrangement joins TRBV7-6 to TRBJ2-5, with TRBD1 as a possible D gene (6 bases). The CDR3 is 16 amino acids. Looked up from germline, CDR1 is SGHVS and CDR2 is FNYEAQ. Trimming stripped 2 bases from V and 3 bases from J, with 16 bases between. The CDR3 is CASSLQGRALEETQYF. DNA of the CDR3: TGTGCCAGCAGCTTACAGGGGCGGGCCCTGGAAGAGACCCAGTACTTC.

V is TRBV6-5 and J is TRBJ2-7, with 8 bases identical to TRBD1. CDR3 length: 15 amino acids. The germline V gene has CDR1 MNHEY and CDR2 SVGAGI. V dropped 5 bases and J dropped 3; count of bases not matched to a gene: 9. The CDR3 region is CASSLHWDRNYEQYF. In nucleotides, the CDR3 is TGTGCCAGCAGTCTCCACTGGGACAGGAACTACGAGCAGTACTTC.

This rearrangement joins TRBV28 to TRBJ1-2; maybe TRBD1 (5 bases). With 6 bases removed from V and 1 base from J, the gap between germline ends came to 15 bases. Germline CDR1 and CDR2: MDHEN and SYDVKM. This CDR3 spans 15 amino acids. DNA for the CDR3: TGTGCCAGCAGCAGCCCAGGGACTCTTAACTATGGCTACACCTTC. It is translated as CASSSPGTLNYGYTF.

V usage is TRBV4-1 and J usage is TRBJ2-5, with no clear D. Germline V lookup: CDR1 MGHRA, CDR2 YSYEKL. The CDR3 has 16 amino acids. V shed 0 bases and J shed 0 bases, with 11 bases lying between them. The CDR3 DNA sequence: TGCGCCAGCAGCCAAGAAATCCCCTCGTACCAAGAGACCCAGTACTTC. Translated, it gives CASSQEIPSYQETQYF.

The chain carries TRBV5-6 and TRBJ2-3; 14 bases match TRBD2. Germline V gives CDR1 SGHDT, CDR2 YYEEEE. The V segment lost 6 bases and the J segment 3 bases; nucleotides outside the gene matches: 12. The CDR3 is made up of 18 amino acids. This chain's CDR3 is CASTRTSGGFIRTDTQYF. Written as DNA, the CDR3 is TGTGCCAGCACCAGGACTAGCGGGGGGTTCATAAGAACAGATACGCAGTATTTT.

This clone was recorded only once. V and J are TRBV29-1 and TRBJ2-1; TRBD2 agrees at 7 bases. In germline, CDR1 is SQVTM, CDR2 ANQGSEA. Losses at the gene ends were 4 bases for V and 7 bases for J; bases not matched to a gene: 10. This CDR3 contains 14 residues. The CDR3 DNA reads TGCAGCGTTGGTCGGTTGCGGGAGAGGAATGAGCAGTTCTTC. This sequence encodes CSVGRLRERNEQFF.

This clone showed up just once. The rearrangement uses TRBV18 and TRBJ2-7, with D uncertain. The CDR3 is made up of 14 amino acids. The germline V and J ends were trimmed by 3 bases and 3 bases, with 12 bases remaining between them. CDR1 is KGHSH and CDR2 is LQKENI in the germline V gene. This CDR3 reads CASSPTRDGYEQYF. The CDR3 DNA reads as TGTGCCAGCTCACCGACACGAGATGGCTACGAGCAGTACTTC.

The V and J genes are TRBV28 and TRBJ2-2, with 9 bases identical to TRBD1. CDR1 and CDR2 (germline): MDHEN, SYDVKM. V was pared by 7 bases and J by 6 bases, with 12 bases of the junction left unmatched. This CDR3 comprises 16 residues. CDR3 in amino acids: CASTTSGTGIPGELFF. Written as DNA, the CDR3 is TGTGCCAGCACCACATCGGGGACAGGGATCCCCGGGGAGCTGTTTTTT.

The rearrangement joins TRBV11-2 to TRBJ2-7, with D unresolved. V was pared by 5 bases and J by 3 bases, with 5 bases between. The CDR3 spans 11 residues. CDR1 is SGHAT and CDR2 is FQNNGV in the germline V gene. CDR3 sequence (DNA): TGTGCCAGCAGCCCCCTCTACGAGCAGTACTTC. Translation: CASSPLYEQYF.

The chain recombines TRBV12-3 or TRBV12-4 with TRBJ2-3; a weak D match, TRBD1 (5 bases). This CDR3 is built from 13 residues. V was cut by 6 bases and J by 5 bases, with 12 bases left in between. In DNA, the CDR3 is TGTGCCAGCAGCGTAGGGGAAGGAGATACGCAGTATTTT. Translating gives CASSVGEGDTQYF.

The rearrangement links TRBV7-3 to TRBJ2-3; a possible D gene is TRBD1 (6 bases). Between the trimmed V and J ends, which lost 2 bases and 8 bases, there was a span of 14 bases. The CDR3 has 14 amino acids. Germline V lookup: CDR1 SGHTA, CDR2 FQGTGA. CDR3: CASSLDGPRGTQYF. Written as DNA, the CDR3 is TGTGCCAGCAGCTTAGACGGGCCCAGGGGTACGCAGTATTTT.

This clone came up many times. This CDR3 reads CASSPDRARGYTF. The CDR3 DNA sequence: TGTGCCAGCAGCCCCGACAGGGCACGGGGCTACACCTTC. V gene TRBV6-5 combines with J gene TRBJ1-2, with TRBD1 matching 7 bases. The V gene end was trimmed by 6 bases and the J gene end by 8 bases; junction bases not matched to a gene: 9. This CDR3 comprises 13 residues. Germline V lookup: CDR1 MNHEY, CDR2 SVGAGI.

The chain couples TRBV27 to TRBJ2-3; D may be TRBD2 (6 bases). The germline V and J ends were trimmed by 5 bases and 2 bases, with 11 bases remaining between them. CDR1 is MNHEY and CDR2 is SMNVEV in the germline V gene (reference sequence). This CDR3 has 14 residues. This chain's CDR3 is CASSKLATTDTQYF. In DNA form, the CDR3 reads TGTGCCAGCAGTAAGCTAGCGACCACAGATACGCAGTATTTT.

The gene calls are TRBV27 and TRBJ2-3, with D maybe TRBD1 (5 bases). CDR3 size: 15 residues. Trimming cost V 4 bases and J 0 bases, with 11 bases left between them. Germline CDR1 reads MNHEY; CDR2 reads SMNVEV (reference sequence). The chain's CDR3 is CASSSGHPSTDTQYF. As DNA, the CDR3 is TGTGCCAGCAGTTCCGGACACCCTAGCACAGATACGCAGTATTTT.

V gene TRBV28 combines with J gene TRBJ2-3; D is undetermined. Germline loops: CDR1 MDHEN, CDR2 SYDVKM. The CDR3 has 12 amino acids. Trimming pared 6 bases from V and 9 bases from J, leaving 13 bases between. The CDR3 DNA follows: TGTGCCAGCAGCCCCACATTCGGGACGCAGTATTTT. Protein product: CASSPTFGTQYF.

V is TRBV3-1 (or the pseudogene TRBV3-2) and J is TRBJ2-2, with a possible D match to TRBD2 (6 bases). CDR3 length: 12 residues. The germline CDR1 and CDR2 sequences are LGHDT and YNNKEL (reference sequence). Trimming shortened V by 3 bases and J by 7 bases, and 6 bases separated the two germline ends. The CDR3 coding sequence is TGTGCCAGCAGCCAGGGGGGCGGGGAGCTGTTTTTT. Translation gives CASSQGGGELFF.

CDR3 nucleotides: TGTGCCAGCAGTTTTGTCCAACAGGGGGATCATCAGCCCCAGCATTTT. It encodes CASSFVQQGDHQPQHF. The gene calls are TRBV28 and TRBJ1-5; TRBD1 aligns across 8 bases. The CDR3 has 16 residues. Germline loops: CDR1 MDHEN, CDR2 SYDVKM. J gave up 5 bases and V 3 bases, and 9 bases lay outside the gene matches.